This record looks at one T cell receptor beta chain sequence and its context. Source study methods: Nucleated cell counts were estimated from reference gene primer amplification. Assay used: immunoSEQ multiplex PCR; TCRdb lists only in-frame clones, some missing. For V, J and clone size, that table is used; D and trimming come from the DNA. The sample has 200,000 to 300,000 clones; approximately 86% are singletons. V was trimmed by 9 bases and J by 6 bases, leaving 12 bases between them. Per germline, CDR1 MDHEN and CDR2 SYDVKM. The CDR3 contains 12 residues. This record belongs to a study of blood T cell repertoires in COVID-19. In the study overall: Acute and convalescent COVID-19 samples came from the United States, Italy and Spain.

The TCR was taken from a man in his fifties or sixties who had recovered from COVID-19. V gene TRBV28 combines with J gene TRBJ2-4; D is perhaps TRBD1 (6 bases). Sequenced sample: peripheral blood. CDR3 in amino acids: CASSGTLNIQYF. CDR3 DNA: TGTGCCAGTTCCGGGACATTAAACATTCAGTACTTC.